This record looks at one TCR beta chain sequence and its context. This sample is drawn from a study of blood T cell repertoires in COVID-19. In the study overall: Collection of acute and convalescent COVID-19 samples took place in the United States, Italy and Spain. PBMCs, B-cell-depleted T cells, or T cells provided the cDNA or gDNA that made up the material.

V lost 3 bases and J 0 bases, leaving 5 bases between the germline ends. CDR3 size: 14 residues. Germline V gives CDR1 MNHEY, CDR2 SVGAGI. Original data processing: Amplification from reference gene primers served as the basis for estimated nucleated cell counts. Sequencing was performed with immunoSEQ multiplex PCR; in TCRdb, only in-frame clones are kept and a portion is missing. That table gives V, J and clone size, and the DNA gave D and trimming. The table shows more than 45,000 clones, with 90% occurring only once. The source is a man in his sixties or seventies with acute or convalescent COVID-19. The chain employs TRBV6-5 and TRBJ1-4; no reliable D call. The sample was peripheral blood. Written as DNA, the CDR3 is TGTGCCAGCAGTTATAGTGCAACTAATGAAAAACTGTTTTTT. Translation: CASSYSATNEKLFF.